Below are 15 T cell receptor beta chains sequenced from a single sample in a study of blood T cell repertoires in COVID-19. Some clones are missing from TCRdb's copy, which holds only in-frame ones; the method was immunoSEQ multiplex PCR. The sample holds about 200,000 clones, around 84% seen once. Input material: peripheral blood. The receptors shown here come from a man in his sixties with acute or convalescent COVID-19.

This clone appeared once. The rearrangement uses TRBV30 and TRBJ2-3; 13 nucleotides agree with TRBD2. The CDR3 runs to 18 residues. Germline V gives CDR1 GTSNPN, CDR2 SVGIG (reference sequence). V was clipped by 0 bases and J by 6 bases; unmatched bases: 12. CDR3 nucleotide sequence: TGTGCCTGGAGTGTACCATCCGGACTAGCGGGGGCGAGGGATACGCAGTATTTT. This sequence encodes CAWSVPSGLAGARDTQYF. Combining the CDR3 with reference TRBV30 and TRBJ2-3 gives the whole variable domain SQTIHQWPATLVQPVGSPLSLECTVEGTSNPNLYWYRQAAGRGLQLLFYSVGIGQISSEVPQNLSASRPQDRQFILSSKKLLLSDSGFYLCAWSVPSGLAGARDTQYFGPGTRLTVL.

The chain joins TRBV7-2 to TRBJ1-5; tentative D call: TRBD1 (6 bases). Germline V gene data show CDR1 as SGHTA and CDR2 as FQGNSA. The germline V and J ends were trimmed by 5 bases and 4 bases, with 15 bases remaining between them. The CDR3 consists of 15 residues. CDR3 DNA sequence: TGTGCCAGCAGCCCGACGACAGGATCTAATCAGCCCCAGCATTTT. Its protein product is CASSPTTGSNQPQHF. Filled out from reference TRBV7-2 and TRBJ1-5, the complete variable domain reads GAGVSQSPSNKVTEKGKDVELRCDPISGHTALYWYRQSLGQGLEFLIYFQGNSAPDKSGLPSDRFSAERTGGSVSTLTIQRTQQEDSAVYLCASSPTTGSNQPQHFGDGTRLSIL.

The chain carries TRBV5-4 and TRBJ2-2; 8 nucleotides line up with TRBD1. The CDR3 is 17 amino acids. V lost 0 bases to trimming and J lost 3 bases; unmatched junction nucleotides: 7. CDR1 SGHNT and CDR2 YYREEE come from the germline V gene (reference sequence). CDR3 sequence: CASSLEVRTGYTGELFF. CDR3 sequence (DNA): TGTGCCAGCAGCTTGGAAGTGAGGACAGGGTACACCGGGGAGCTGTTTTTT.

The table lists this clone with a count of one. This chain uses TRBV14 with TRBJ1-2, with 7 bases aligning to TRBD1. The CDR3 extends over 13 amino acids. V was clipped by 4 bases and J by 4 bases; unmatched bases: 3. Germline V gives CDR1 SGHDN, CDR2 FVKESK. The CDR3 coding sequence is TGTGCCAGCAGCCCGGGACAGCTCTATGGCTACACCTTC. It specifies CASSPGQLYGYTF.

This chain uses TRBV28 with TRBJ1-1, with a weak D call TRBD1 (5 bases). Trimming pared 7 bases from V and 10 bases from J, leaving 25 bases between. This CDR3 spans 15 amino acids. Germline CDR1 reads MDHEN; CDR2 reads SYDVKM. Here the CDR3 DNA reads TGTGCCAGCACCAAAAATCGGGGGTCGGGTCCGTCAGCTTTCTTT. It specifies CASTKNRGSGPSAFF.

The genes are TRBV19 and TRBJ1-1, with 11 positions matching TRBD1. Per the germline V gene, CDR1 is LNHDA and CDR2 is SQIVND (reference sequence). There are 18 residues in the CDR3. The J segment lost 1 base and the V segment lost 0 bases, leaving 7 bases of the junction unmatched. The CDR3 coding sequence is TGTGCCAGTAGTATAGATTACCGGGACAGGGGGTGGAACACTGAAGCTTTCTTT. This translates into CASSIDYRDRGWNTEAFF. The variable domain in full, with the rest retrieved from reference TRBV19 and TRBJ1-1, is DGGITQSPKYLFRKEGQNVTLSCEQNLNHDAMYWYRQDPGQGLRLIYYSQIVNDFQKGDIAEGYSVSREKKESFPLTVTSAQKNPTAFYLCASSIDYRDRGWNTEAFFGQGTRLTVV.

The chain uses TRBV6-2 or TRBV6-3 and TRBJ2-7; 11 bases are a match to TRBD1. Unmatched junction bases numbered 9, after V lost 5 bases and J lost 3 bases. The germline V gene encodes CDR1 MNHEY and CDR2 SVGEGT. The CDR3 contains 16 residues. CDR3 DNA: TGTGCCAGCAGTGGGGCACCCGGGACAGGGGGCTACGAGCAGTACTTC. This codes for CASSGAPGTGGYEQYF.

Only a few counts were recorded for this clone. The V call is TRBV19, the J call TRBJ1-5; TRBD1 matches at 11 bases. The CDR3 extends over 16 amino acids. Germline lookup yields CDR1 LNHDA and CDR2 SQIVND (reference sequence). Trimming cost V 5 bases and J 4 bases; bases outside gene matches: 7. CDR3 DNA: TGTGCCAGTAGTCTTGACGGGACAGGGGGGAATCAGCCCCAGCATTTT. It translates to CASSLDGTGGNQPQHF.

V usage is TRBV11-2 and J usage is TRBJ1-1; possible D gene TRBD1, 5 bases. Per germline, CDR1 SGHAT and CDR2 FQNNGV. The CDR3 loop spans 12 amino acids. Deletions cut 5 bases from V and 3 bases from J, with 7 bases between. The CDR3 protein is CASSPGYTEAFF. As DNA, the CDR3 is TGTGCCAGCAGCCCAGGGTACACTGAAGCTTTCTTT.

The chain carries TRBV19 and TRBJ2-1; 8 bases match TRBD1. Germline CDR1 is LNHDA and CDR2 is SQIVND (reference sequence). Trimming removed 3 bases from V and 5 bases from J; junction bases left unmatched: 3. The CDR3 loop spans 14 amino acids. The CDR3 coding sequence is TGTGCCAGTAGTATTAGGACAGGGAACAATGAGCAGTTCTTC. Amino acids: CASSIRTGNNEQFF.

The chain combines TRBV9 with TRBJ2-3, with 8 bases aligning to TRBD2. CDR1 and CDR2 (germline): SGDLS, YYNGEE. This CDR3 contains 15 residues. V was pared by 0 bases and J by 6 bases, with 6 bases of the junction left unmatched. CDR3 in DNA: TGTGCCAGCAGCGTAGCGGGGGGGCCATCGGATACGCAGTATTTT. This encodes CASSVAGGPSDTQYF.

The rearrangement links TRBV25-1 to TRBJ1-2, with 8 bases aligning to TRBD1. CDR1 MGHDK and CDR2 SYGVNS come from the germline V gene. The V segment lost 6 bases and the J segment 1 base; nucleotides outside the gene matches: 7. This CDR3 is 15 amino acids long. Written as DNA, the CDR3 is TGTGCCAGCAGATCAGACAGGGGCGATAACTATGGCTACACCTTC. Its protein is CASRSDRGDNYGYTF.

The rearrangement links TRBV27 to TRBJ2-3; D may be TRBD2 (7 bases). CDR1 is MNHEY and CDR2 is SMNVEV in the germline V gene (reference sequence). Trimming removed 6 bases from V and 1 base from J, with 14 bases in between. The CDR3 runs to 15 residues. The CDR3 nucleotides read TGTGCCAGCAGACCAGGAGGGGGGGGCACAGATACGCAGTATTTT. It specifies CASRPGGGGTDTQYF.

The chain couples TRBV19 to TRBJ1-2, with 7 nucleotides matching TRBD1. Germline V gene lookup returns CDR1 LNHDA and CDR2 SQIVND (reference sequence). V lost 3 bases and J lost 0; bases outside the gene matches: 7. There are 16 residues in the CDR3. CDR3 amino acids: CASSITPGQTNYGYTF. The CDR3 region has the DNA TGTGCCAGTAGTATTACCCCGGGACAGACTAACTATGGCTACACCTTC. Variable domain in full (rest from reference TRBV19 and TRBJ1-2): DGGITQSPKYLFRKEGQNVTLSCEQNLNHDAMYWYRQDPGQGLRLIYYSQIVNDFQKGDIAEGYSVSREKKESFPLTVTSAQKNPTAFYLCASSITPGQTNYGYTFGSGTRLTVV.

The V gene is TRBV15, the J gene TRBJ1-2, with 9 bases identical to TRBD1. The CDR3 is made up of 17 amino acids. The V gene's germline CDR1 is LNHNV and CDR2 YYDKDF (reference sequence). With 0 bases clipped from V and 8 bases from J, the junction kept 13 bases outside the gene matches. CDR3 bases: TGTGCCACCAGCAGAGAAGGGACAGGGAGTTCGTTTTGGGGCTACACCTTC. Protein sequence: CATSREGTGSSFWGYTF.